Shown below are 27 T cell receptor beta chains from a single sample sequenced in a study of T cell clusters in autoimmune cytopenias. TRB was amplified from roughly 250 ng of peripheral blood genomic DNA per sample. TRB rearrangements were amplified by touch-down multiplex PCR with mixed TRB-A/B primers. TCRdb processed the multiplex PCR reads again and assigns one entry to each CDR3 protein, with no DNA. The sample data list 11,000 or so distinct CDR3 sequences. Another study also made use of these data, one on T cell repertoires in aging, cancer and after chemotherapy.

Material: peripheral blood. Source of these receptors: a human donor in good health.

The V and J genes are TRBV5-6 and TRBJ2-5; there is no DNA to check the TCRdb D call of TRBD2. The CDR3 contains 11 residues. The germline V gene has CDR1 SGHDT and CDR2 YYEEEE. CDR3 amino acids: CATSGSETQYF. The full variable domain, its missing parts supplied by reference TRBV5-6 and TRBJ2-5, is DAGVTQSPTHLIKTRGQQVTLRCSPKSGHDTVSWYQQALGQGPQFIFQYYEEEERQRGNFPDRFSGHQFPNYSSELNVNALLLGDSALYLCATSGSETQYFGPGTRLLVL.

The rearrangement uses TRBV18 and TRBJ1-2. From germline, CDR1 is KGHSH and CDR2 LQKENI. The CDR3 spans 13 residues. CDR3 residues: CASSPEDVYGYTF. The variable domain in full, completed from reference TRBV18 and TRBJ1-2, reads NAGVMQNPRHLVRRRGQEARLRCSPMKGHSHVYWYRQLPEEGLKFMVYLQKENIIDESGMPKERFSAEFPKEGPSILRIQQVVRGDSAAYFCASSPEDVYGYTFGSGTRLTVV.

The CDR3 region is CASSRDRVTYEQYF. This sequence joins TRBV6-1 and TRBJ2-7; TCRdb proposes TRBD1, but this gene call is untestable without DNA. This CDR3 is 14 amino acids long. CDR1 is MNHNS, CDR2 SASEGT, per germline.

The chain uses TRBV19 and TRBJ2-1; with no DNA, the TCRdb D assignment of TRBD2 cannot be verified. The length of the CDR3 is 17 residues. Germline-derived CDR1 and CDR2 are LNHDA and SQIVND (reference sequence). The CDR3 spells CASTPVSGLAGHNEQFF.

The chain employs TRBV5-1 and TRBJ2-1; the TCRdb call, TRBD2, lacks DNA for checking. Germline V gene lookup returns CDR1 SGHRS and CDR2 YFSETQ. This CDR3 spans 16 amino acids. The CDR3 sequence is CASSLTLAGSYNEQFF.

This sequence joins TRBV7-2 and TRBJ2-1; TCRdb gives TRBD2 as the D gene, but with no DNA this cannot be confirmed. The CDR3 contains 17 residues. Germline V lookup: CDR1 SGHTA, CDR2 FQGNSA. CDR3: CASSPWGSETSYNEQFF.

This chain uses TRBV28 with TRBJ2-1; the TCRdb call, TRBD1, lacks DNA for checking. This CDR3 is built from 13 residues. CDR1 is MDHEN, CDR2 SYDVKM, per germline. CDR3 protein: CASNPGGANEQFF. Drawing the rest from reference TRBV28 and TRBJ2-1, the complete variable domain is DVKVTQSSRYLVKRTGEKVFLECVQDMDHENMFWYRQDPGLGLRLIYFSYDVKMKEKGDIPEGYSVSREKKERFSLILESASTNQTSMYLCASNPGGANEQFFGPGTRLTVL.

The chain combines TRBV20-1 with TRBJ2-1; TCRdb indicates TRBD1, and absent DNA this call remains unverified. The CDR3 spans 14 residues. The germline CDR1 and CDR2 sequences are DFQATT and SNEGSKA (reference sequence). CDR3 protein: CSARGGTNYNEQFF.

This sequence joins TRBV12-3 or TRBV12-4 and TRBJ2-3; TCRdb's D call of TRBD1 is untestable without DNA. The CDR3 extends over 16 amino acids. CDR3 residues: CASSFPGPGTLPTQYF.

This rearrangement joins TRBV6-2 or TRBV6-3 to TRBJ1-6; TCRdb gives TRBD1 as the D gene, but with no DNA this cannot be confirmed. The germline V gene encodes CDR1 MNHEY and CDR2 SVGEGT. The CDR3 has 14 amino acids. CDR3 loop: CASTQGSRNSPLHF.

Frequency places this clonotype as medium-sized. J is TRBJ2-6 and V is TRBV29-1; TCRdb calls TRBD1, which cannot be checked without DNA. The CDR3 is 15 amino acids. Germline CDR1 reads SQVTM; CDR2 reads ANQGSEA. CDR3 in amino acids: CSVESGGSGANVLTF.

V and J are TRBV18 and TRBJ1-4. The CDR3 sequence is 14 residues long. The V gene's germline CDR1 is KGHSH and CDR2 LQKENI. This chain's CDR3 is CASSPPGSYEKLFF.

This rearrangement joins TRBV20-1 to TRBJ1-2. CDR3 length: 15 residues. The germline V gene has CDR1 DFQATT and CDR2 SNEGSKA (reference sequence). The CDR3 spells CSAQDTGGTNYGYTF.

The CDR3 protein is CASSSPGEETQYF. V and J are TRBV5-4 and TRBJ2-5; TCRdb designates TRBD2, a call that cannot be tested without DNA. This CDR3 has 13 amino acids. Germline V lookup: CDR1 SGHNT, CDR2 YYREEE (reference sequence).

V usage is TRBV12-3 or TRBV12-4 and J usage is TRBJ2-1. There are 11 residues in the CDR3. This CDR3 is CASSLQNEQFF.

The chain recombines TRBV7-4 with TRBJ2-5; the D call from TCRdb, TRBD2, cannot be confirmed without DNA. This CDR3 region has 15 residues. Germline V lookup: CDR1 SGHVT, CDR2 SQSDAQ. CDR3 region: CASSLGRGSWETQYF.

The V and J genes are TRBV10-3 and TRBJ2-5. CDR1 is ENHRY and CDR2 is SYGVKD in the germline V gene. The CDR3 runs 13 residues. CDR3 sequence: CAISVRVEETQYF.

The gene calls are TRBV6-6 and TRBJ2-5. Germline values: CDR1 MNHNY, CDR2 SVGAGI (reference sequence). CDR3 size: 13 residues. CDR3 in amino acids: CASSYSYRETQYF.

Its frequency marks this clonotype as medium-sized. The chain uses TRBV19 and TRBJ2-5. CDR1 and CDR2 (germline): LNHDA, SQIVND (reference sequence). The CDR3 is 15 amino acids. The CDR3 region is CASSISGGNQETQYF. The full variable domain, with the rest looked up from reference TRBV19 and TRBJ2-5, is DGGITQSPKYLFRKEGQNVTLSCEQNLNHDAMYWYRQDPGQGLRLIYYSQIVNDFQKGDIAEGYSVSREKKESFPLTVTSAQKNPTAFYLCASSISGGNQETQYFGPGTRLLVL.

The chain recombines TRBV12-3 or TRBV12-4 with TRBJ2-1; the TCRdb D gene call, TRBD1, has no DNA to confirm it. This CDR3 is 13 amino acids long. The CDR3 is CASSPGVYNEQFF.

V usage is TRBV27 and J usage is TRBJ1-1; TCRdb's D call, TRBD1, is unchecked because there is no DNA. In germline, CDR1 is MNHEY, CDR2 SMNVEV (reference sequence). This CDR3 comprises 14 residues. CDR3 amino acids: CASRIRGWGDEAFF.

The J gene is TRBJ1-2, the V gene TRBV6-2 or TRBV6-3; absent DNA, TCRdb's TRBD1 call cannot be checked. Germline V lookup: CDR1 MNHEY, CDR2 SVGEGT. The CDR3 totals 11 residues. CDR3 protein: CAVQGVYGYTF.

This clonotype is deemed medium-sized by its frequency. The V call is TRBV29-1, the J call TRBJ2-1; TCRdb lists TRBD1, though no DNA is available to test this call. From germline, CDR1 is SQVTM and CDR2 ANQGSEA. The CDR3 is 15 residues long. CDR3 in amino acids: CSVTNPGGGWNEQFF.

The chain couples TRBV7-6 to TRBJ2-5; the D call of TRBD2 rests on TCRdb alone, since no DNA is present to check it. CDR1 and CDR2 from the germline V gene are SGHVS and FNYEAQ. This CDR3 comprises 15 residues. CDR3 amino acids: CASSRSGGPQETQYF.

The rearrangement uses TRBV18 and TRBJ2-7; the D gene TCRdb calls, TRBD1, cannot be checked with no DNA. CDR1 KGHSH and CDR2 LQKENI come from the germline V gene. This CDR3 is built from 16 residues. This CDR3 is CASSTTGREILHEQYF.

The chain carries TRBV18 and TRBJ1-2; there is no DNA to check the TCRdb D call of TRBD1. The CDR3 length is 15 residues. In germline, CDR1 is KGHSH, CDR2 LQKENI. CDR3 sequence reads: CASSHTGAVNYGYTF.

This clonotype registers medium-sized by frequency. CDR3 protein: CASSPRTGSYEQYF. The V gene is TRBV18, the J gene TRBJ2-7; TCRdb returns TRBD1, unconfirmable since there is no DNA. CDR3 length: 14 residues. Per germline, CDR1 KGHSH and CDR2 LQKENI.